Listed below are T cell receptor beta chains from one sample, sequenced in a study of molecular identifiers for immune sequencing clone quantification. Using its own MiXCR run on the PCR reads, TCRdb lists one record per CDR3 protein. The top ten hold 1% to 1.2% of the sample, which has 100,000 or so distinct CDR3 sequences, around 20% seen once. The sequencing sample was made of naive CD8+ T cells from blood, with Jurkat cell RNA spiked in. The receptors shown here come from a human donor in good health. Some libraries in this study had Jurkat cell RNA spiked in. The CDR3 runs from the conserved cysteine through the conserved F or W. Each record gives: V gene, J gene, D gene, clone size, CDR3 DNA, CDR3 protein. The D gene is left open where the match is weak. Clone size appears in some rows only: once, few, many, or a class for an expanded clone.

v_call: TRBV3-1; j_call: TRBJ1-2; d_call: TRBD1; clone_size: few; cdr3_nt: TGTGCCAGCAGCTTCAACCGGGACAGGGGAATCTATGGCTACACCTTC; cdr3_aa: CASSFNRDRGIYGYTF
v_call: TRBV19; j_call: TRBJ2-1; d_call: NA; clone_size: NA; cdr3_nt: TGTGCCAGTAGTATAGGGGGCAGATCCTACAATGAGCAGTTCTTC; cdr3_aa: CASSIGGRSYNEQFF
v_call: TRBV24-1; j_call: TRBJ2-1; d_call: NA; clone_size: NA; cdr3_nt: TGTGCCACCAGTGATTATGGGCCGAGATGGATGCTCTACAATGAGCAGTTCTTC; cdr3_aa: CATSDYGPRWMLYNEQFF
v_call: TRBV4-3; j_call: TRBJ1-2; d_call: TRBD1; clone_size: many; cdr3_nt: TGCGCCAGCAGCCAAGCCTGGGATGACAGGGACGAATACGGCTACACCTTC; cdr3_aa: CASSQAWDDRDEYGYTF
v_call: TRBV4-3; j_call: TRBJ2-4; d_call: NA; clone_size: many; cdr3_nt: TGCGCCAGCAGCCAAGTGTGGGATCCGCTAGCCAAAAACATTCAGTACTTC; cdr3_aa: CASSQVWDPLAKNIQYF
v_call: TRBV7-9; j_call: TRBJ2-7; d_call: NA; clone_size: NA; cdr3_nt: TGTGCCAGCCAGGATATCGGCAGCTCCTACGAGCAGTACTTC; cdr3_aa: CASQDIGSSYEQYF
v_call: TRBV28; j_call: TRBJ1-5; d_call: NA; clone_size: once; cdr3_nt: TGTGCCAGCCTCTCCCCCTATCAGCCCCAGCATTTT; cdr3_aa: CASLSPYQPQHF
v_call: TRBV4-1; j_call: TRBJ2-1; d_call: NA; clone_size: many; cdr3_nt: TGCGCCAGCAGCCAAGATAGACAGCCCTCCTACAATGAGCAGTTCTTC; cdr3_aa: CASSQDRQPSYNEQFF
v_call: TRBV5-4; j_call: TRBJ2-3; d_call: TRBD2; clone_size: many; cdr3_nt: TGTGCCAGCGGTGATAGGGAGCGGGGGATCACAGATACGCAGTATTTT; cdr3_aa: CASGDRERGITDTQYF
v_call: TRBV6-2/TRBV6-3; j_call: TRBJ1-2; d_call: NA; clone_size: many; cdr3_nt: TGTGCCAGCAGAGGACAGAACTACTATGGCTACACCTTC; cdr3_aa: CASRGQNYYGYTF
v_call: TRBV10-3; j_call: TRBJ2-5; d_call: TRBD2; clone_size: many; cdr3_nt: TGTGCCATCAGTGATTCGACCTCCGGGACTAGCCATGGCGGGTTTGAGACCCAGTACTTC; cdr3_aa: CAISDSTSGTSHGGFETQYF
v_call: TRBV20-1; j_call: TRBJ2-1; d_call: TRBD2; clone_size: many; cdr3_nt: TGCAGTGCTAGGCCAACTAGCGGGAGTAGCTCCTACAATGAGCAGTTCTTC; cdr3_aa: CSARPTSGSSSYNEQFF
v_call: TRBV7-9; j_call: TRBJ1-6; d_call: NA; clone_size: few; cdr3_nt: TGTGCCAGCAGCTTAACGGGACTGGCGGGTTCACCCCTCCACTTT; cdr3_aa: CASSLTGLAGSPLHF
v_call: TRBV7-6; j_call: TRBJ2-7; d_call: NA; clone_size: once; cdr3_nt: TGTGCCAGCAGCTTAGGTGGGACGGCATCCTACGAGCAGTACTTC; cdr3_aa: CASSLGGTASYEQYF
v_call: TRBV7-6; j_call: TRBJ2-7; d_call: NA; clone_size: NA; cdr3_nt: TGTGCCAGCAGCTTAGAGGCAGGGGAATCCTACGAGCAGTACTTC; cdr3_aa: CASSLEAGESYEQYF
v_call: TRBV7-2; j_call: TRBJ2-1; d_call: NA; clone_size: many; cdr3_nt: TGTGCCAGCAGCCAACTAAACAATGAGCAGTTCTTC; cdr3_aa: CASSQLNNEQFF
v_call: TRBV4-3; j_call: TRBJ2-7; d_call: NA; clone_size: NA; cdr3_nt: TGCGCCAGCAGCCAAGATAGGGGGAGCCTCTACGAGCAGTACTTC; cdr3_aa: CASSQDRGSLYEQYF